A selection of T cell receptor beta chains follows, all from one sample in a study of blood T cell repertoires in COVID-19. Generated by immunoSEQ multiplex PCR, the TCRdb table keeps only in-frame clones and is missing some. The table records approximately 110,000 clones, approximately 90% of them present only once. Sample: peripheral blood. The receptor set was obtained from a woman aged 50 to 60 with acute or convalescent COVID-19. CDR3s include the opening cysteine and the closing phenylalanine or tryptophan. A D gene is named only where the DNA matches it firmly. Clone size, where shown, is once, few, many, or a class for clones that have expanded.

CDR3nt: TGTGCCAGCAGCTTTTCTGGAACAGGGCTCAACTACGAGCAGTACTTC
CDR3aa: CASSFSGTGLNYEQYF
v_gene: TRBV7-2
d_gene: -
abundance: -
j_gene: TRBJ2-7

CDR3nt: TGTGCCGGCCGACAGGACGATGGGGGTACCACTGAAGCTTTCTTT
CDR3aa: CAGRQDDGGTTEAFF
v_gene: TRBV2
d_gene: -
abundance: -
j_gene: TRBJ1-1

CDR3nt: TGTGCCAGCGAAAGCTCAGGGTCCTACAATGAGCAGTTCTTC
CDR3aa: CASESSGSYNEQFF
v_gene: TRBV28
d_gene: -
abundance: -
j_gene: TRBJ2-1

CDR3nt: TGTGCCAGCAGCTCCCTTATCGAGCAGTTCTTC
CDR3aa: CASSSLIEQFF
v_gene: TRBV7-2
d_gene: -
abundance: -
j_gene: TRBJ2-1

CDR3nt: TGTGCCAGCAGTTTACGGGACAGAACTGAAGCTTTCTTT
CDR3aa: CASSLRDRTEAFF
v_gene: TRBV28
d_gene: TRBD1
abundance: -
j_gene: TRBJ1-1

CDR3nt: TGTGCCAGCACCTCGGGACAGGGGTTCTCGCGTGGCTACACCTTC
CDR3aa: CASTSGQGFSRGYTF
v_gene: TRBV6-5
d_gene: TRBD1
abundance: -
j_gene: TRBJ1-2

CDR3nt: TGTGCCAGCGGGGGAGAGGGACTAGCGGGTCCCTTCTCCTACAATGAGCAGTTCTTC
CDR3aa: CASGGEGLAGPFSYNEQFF
v_gene: TRBV27
d_gene: TRBD2
abundance: once
j_gene: TRBJ2-1

CDR3nt: TGTGCCAGCTTTAGTGGGGCCTATGGCTACACCTTC
CDR3aa: CASFSGAYGYTF
v_gene: TRBV28
d_gene: -
abundance: -
j_gene: TRBJ1-2

CDR3nt: TGTGCCAGCAGTTTTGGGGGCCGTTCGTGGCAGCCCCAGCATTTT
CDR3aa: CASSFGGRSWQPQHF
v_gene: TRBV28
d_gene: -
abundance: -
j_gene: TRBJ1-5

CDR3nt: TGTGCCAGCAGCCGCAGGGTCTCTGGGGCCAACGTCCTGACTTTC
CDR3aa: CASSRRVSGANVLTF
v_gene: TRBV14
d_gene: -
abundance: -
j_gene: TRBJ2-6

CDR3nt: TGTGCCAGCAACTTCGGGGATTCGGCCAAAAACATTCAGTACTTC
CDR3aa: CASNFGDSAKNIQYF
v_gene: TRBV28
d_gene: -
abundance: once
j_gene: TRBJ2-4

CDR3nt: TGTGCCAGTTCCCCTCCGGGTATTGGGGCCAACGTCCTGACTTTC
CDR3aa: CASSPPGIGANVLTF
v_gene: TRBV19
d_gene: -
abundance: -
j_gene: TRBJ2-6

CDR3nt: TGTGCCACCAGTGATGCCGGGACAGGGGAAACCGGGGAGCTGTTTTTT
CDR3aa: CATSDAGTGETGELFF
v_gene: TRBV24-1
d_gene: TRBD1
abundance: -
j_gene: TRBJ2-2

CDR3nt: TGTGCCAGCAGCCGCGGCGAAGCGGATACGCAGTATTTT
CDR3aa: CASSRGEADTQYF
v_gene: TRBV7-2
d_gene: -
abundance: -
j_gene: TRBJ2-3

CDR3nt: TGTGCCTGGGCCGAATCCGCGGGACTCAACCTGGCAGCTTTCTTT
CDR3aa: CAWAESAGLNLAAFF
v_gene: TRBV30
d_gene: -
abundance: once
j_gene: TRBJ1-1

CDR3nt: TGTGCCAGCAGCCCCGAGGGCGGCGCTTCCAATGAGCAGTTCTTC
CDR3aa: CASSPEGGASNEQFF
v_gene: TRBV7-3
d_gene: -
abundance: few
j_gene: TRBJ2-1

CDR3nt: TGTGCCAGCTCACCGGCTCGGGATCAGCCCCAGCATTTT
CDR3aa: CASSPARDQPQHF
v_gene: TRBV18
d_gene: -
abundance: -
j_gene: TRBJ1-5

CDR3nt: TGTGCCAGTAGTAGACAGGGAGGATTTGGACACTATGGCTACACCTTC
CDR3aa: CASSRQGGFGHYGYTF
v_gene: TRBV19
d_gene: TRBD1
abundance: -
j_gene: TRBJ1-2

CDR3nt: TGTGCCAGTAGTAACGGGGTTGATAGCAATGAGCAGTTCTTC
CDR3aa: CASSNGVDSNEQFF
v_gene: TRBV19
d_gene: -
abundance: -
j_gene: TRBJ2-1

CDR3nt: TGTGCCAGCAGCTTGGTACGGGACTATGGCTACACCTTC
CDR3aa: CASSLVRDYGYTF
v_gene: TRBV5-6
d_gene: -
abundance: -
j_gene: TRBJ1-2

CDR3nt: TGCAGCGCCGGACAGGGGGAAGGTCAGCCCCAGCATTTT
CDR3aa: CSAGQGEGQPQHF
v_gene: TRBV29-1
d_gene: TRBD1
abundance: -
j_gene: TRBJ1-5

CDR3nt: TGTGCCAGCAGCTTGATGGGCCCCAATCAGCCCCAGCATTTT
CDR3aa: CASSLMGPNQPQHF
v_gene: TRBV5-6
d_gene: -
abundance: -
j_gene: TRBJ1-5

CDR3nt: TGTGCCAGCAGTGGCCATAACAGGGGTCCCCTTAATCAGCCCCAGCATTTT
CDR3aa: CASSGHNRGPLNQPQHF
v_gene: TRBV6-1
d_gene: TRBD1
abundance: -
j_gene: TRBJ1-5

CDR3nt: TGTGCCAGTAGTTCAAGGACAGGAGCACGATCCTATAATTCACCCCTCCACTTT
CDR3aa: CASSSRTGARSYNSPLHF
v_gene: TRBV19
d_gene: TRBD1
abundance: few
j_gene: TRBJ1-6

CDR3nt: TGTGCCAGCACGACAGGGGGTAATCCAGAGACCCAGTACTTC
CDR3aa: CASTTGGNPETQYF
v_gene: TRBV6-5
d_gene: TRBD1
abundance: once
j_gene: TRBJ2-5

CDR3nt: TGTGCCAGCAGCCGTTTAGGGGGGGGCACTGAAGCTTTCTTT
CDR3aa: CASSRLGGGTEAFF
v_gene: TRBV3-1/TRBV3-2
d_gene: -
abundance: -
j_gene: TRBJ1-1

CDR3nt: TGTGCCAGCAGCTTTTCGGGGGGAGGATCCGGGGAGCTGTTTTTT
CDR3aa: CASSFSGGGSGELFF
v_gene: TRBV5-4
d_gene: TRBD2
abundance: once
j_gene: TRBJ2-2

CDR3nt: TGTGCCAGCAGCCCTGGACACTCCGGGAGCCTCTCTGGAAACACCATATATTTT
CDR3aa: CASSPGHSGSLSGNTIYF
v_gene: TRBV5-4
d_gene: -
abundance: -
j_gene: TRBJ1-3

CDR3nt: TGTGCCAGCAGTTTAAACAGATACTACGAGCAGTACTTC
CDR3aa: CASSLNRYYEQYF
v_gene: TRBV12-3/TRBV12-4
d_gene: -
abundance: -
j_gene: TRBJ2-7

CDR3nt: TGTGCCACCAGCAGAGATCTACAGCCGAACACTGAAGCTTTCTTT
CDR3aa: CATSRDLQPNTEAFF
v_gene: TRBV15
d_gene: -
abundance: few
j_gene: TRBJ1-1

CDR3nt: TGTGCCAGCAGTCCCCCGGGCAGGGGGATTAACTATGGCTACACCTTC
CDR3aa: CASSPPGRGINYGYTF
v_gene: TRBV28
d_gene: TRBD1
abundance: -
j_gene: TRBJ1-2

CDR3nt: TGTGCCAGCAGTGAAGCCGCAGGGAGGAACTATGGCTACACCTTC
CDR3aa: CASSEAAGRNYGYTF
v_gene: TRBV6-1
d_gene: -
abundance: -
j_gene: TRBJ1-2

CDR3nt: TGTGCCAGCAGCCTAAACGGGGGGTTTTATGGCTACACCTTC
CDR3aa: CASSLNGGFYGYTF
v_gene: TRBV7-8
d_gene: -
abundance: -
j_gene: TRBJ1-2

CDR3nt: TGTGCCAGCAGCTACGAATTAACAGGGGTGAACACTGAAGCTTTCTTT
CDR3aa: CASSYELTGVNTEAFF
v_gene: TRBV5-4
d_gene: TRBD1
abundance: -
j_gene: TRBJ1-1

CDR3nt: TGTGCCAGCAGCTTAGGCCAAGCGGACAGGGCCACTGAAGCTTTCTTT
CDR3aa: CASSLGQADRATEAFF
v_gene: TRBV13
d_gene: TRBD1
abundance: -
j_gene: TRBJ1-1

CDR3nt: TGTGCCAGCAGTGAATTGGGGGGGAGGAATTCACCCCTCCACTTT
CDR3aa: CASSELGGRNSPLHF
v_gene: TRBV25-1
d_gene: -
abundance: -
j_gene: TRBJ1-6

CDR3nt: TGTGCCAGTAGTACCCCAGAGACAGGGGAGATTCAGCCCCAGCATTTT
CDR3aa: CASSTPETGEIQPQHF
v_gene: TRBV19
d_gene: TRBD1
abundance: once
j_gene: TRBJ1-5

CDR3nt: TGTGCCAGCAGTTTGCCAGAACCTCCCTATGGCTACACCTTC
CDR3aa: CASSLPEPPYGYTF
v_gene: TRBV28
d_gene: -
abundance: -
j_gene: TRBJ1-2

CDR3nt: TGTGCCAGCAGCCAAGTGTATAGCTCCTACAATGAGCAGTTCTTC
CDR3aa: CASSQVYSSYNEQFF
v_gene: TRBV3-1/TRBV3-2
d_gene: -
abundance: -
j_gene: TRBJ2-1

CDR3nt: TGTGCCAGCAGTTCAACCCCCCTCCAGGGGGTGGTGTTTTTT
CDR3aa: CASSSTPLQGVVFF
v_gene: TRBV27
d_gene: TRBD1
abundance: -
j_gene: TRBJ1-4

CDR3nt: TGCAGCGTTGCGGACGGGAAGAATTCACCCCTCCACTTT
CDR3aa: CSVADGKNSPLHF
v_gene: TRBV29-1
d_gene: -
abundance: -
j_gene: TRBJ1-6

CDR3nt: TGCAGCGTTGACGGGAATGGACAAGAGACCCAGTACTTC
CDR3aa: CSVDGNGQETQYF
v_gene: TRBV29-1
d_gene: -
abundance: -
j_gene: TRBJ2-5

CDR3nt: TGTGCCAGCAGCCAAGAAATCCACTACGAGCAGTACTTC
CDR3aa: CASSQEIHYEQYF
v_gene: TRBV3-1/TRBV3-2
d_gene: -
abundance: -
j_gene: TRBJ2-7

CDR3nt: TGTGCCAGCAGCTTAGTAGGAGATCAACGCTACACCTTC
CDR3aa: CASSLVGDQRYTF
v_gene: TRBV11-2
d_gene: -
abundance: -
j_gene: TRBJ1-2

CDR3nt: TGTGCCAGCAGCCTACAGGGGGACAGAAACTATGGCTACACCTTC
CDR3aa: CASSLQGDRNYGYTF
v_gene: TRBV14
d_gene: TRBD1
abundance: -
j_gene: TRBJ1-2

CDR3nt: TGTGCCAGCAGCTTCCGAGGGGAGGGGGCTGGAAACACCATATATTTT
CDR3aa: CASSFRGEGAGNTIYF
v_gene: TRBV9
d_gene: -
abundance: -
j_gene: TRBJ1-3

CDR3nt: TGTGCCAGCATCTCTATCCGGAACAGGGGGTACACTGAAGCTTTCTTT
CDR3aa: CASISIRNRGYTEAFF
v_gene: TRBV5-6
d_gene: TRBD1
abundance: -
j_gene: TRBJ1-1

CDR3nt: TGTGCCAGCAGCTTGTTAGGTCAGGGCGCGACTGAAGCTTTCTTT
CDR3aa: CASSLLGQGATEAFF
v_gene: TRBV7-2
d_gene: -
abundance: -
j_gene: TRBJ1-1

CDR3nt: TGTGCCAGCAGTGAGGGACAGGGGGCGGGGGGAGCTTTCTTT
CDR3aa: CASSEGQGAGGAFF
v_gene: TRBV25-1
d_gene: TRBD1
abundance: -
j_gene: TRBJ1-1

CDR3nt: TGTGCCACCAGTGATTTACAGGGGGCGGCCACAGATACGCAGTATTTT
CDR3aa: CATSDLQGAATDTQYF
v_gene: TRBV24-1
d_gene: TRBD1
abundance: -
j_gene: TRBJ2-3

CDR3nt: TGTGCCAGCAGTGAACTAGCCAACCGCCCCGGGGAGCAGTTCTTC
CDR3aa: CASSELANRPGEQFF
v_gene: TRBV25-1
d_gene: -
abundance: once
j_gene: TRBJ2-1

CDR3nt: TGTGCCAGCAGTCTAGCGGGAGGCTTTGATGAGCAGTTCTTC
CDR3aa: CASSLAGGFDEQFF
v_gene: TRBV28
d_gene: TRBD2
abundance: -
j_gene: TRBJ2-1

CDR3nt: TGTGCCAGCAGCGAAATAGGGACAGTTATTCGCTACGAGCAGTACTTC
CDR3aa: CASSEIGTVIRYEQYF
v_gene: TRBV21-1
d_gene: -
abundance: -
j_gene: TRBJ2-7

CDR3nt: TGTGCCAGCAGTGAAGGTGGGACTGTAGTAAAACCCTACGAGCAGTACTTC
CDR3aa: CASSEGGTVVKPYEQYF
v_gene: TRBV6-1
d_gene: -
abundance: -
j_gene: TRBJ2-7

CDR3nt: TGTGCCAGCAGCCACCCTAACACTGAAGCTTTCTTT
CDR3aa: CASSHPNTEAFF
v_gene: TRBV3-1/TRBV3-2
d_gene: -
abundance: few
j_gene: TRBJ1-1